The entry below describes one TCR beta chain. Using immunoSEQ multiplex PCR, the repertoire was profiled, and TCRdb retains in-frame clones only, with some absent. This table has over 120,000 clones, about 89% appearing once. This sample is drawn from a study of blood T cell repertoires in COVID-19. About the study: T cells, B-cell-depleted T cells, or PBMCs provided the cDNA or gDNA that served as material.

This CDR3 region has 13 residues. Trimming left V 6 bases short and J 4 bases short, with 9 bases between. Germline CDR1 SGHAT, CDR2 FQNNGV. V and J are TRBV11-2 and TRBJ2-2; D might be TRBD2 (6 bases). The origin of this receptor is a man between 60 and 75 years old with active or convalescent COVID-19. The sample comprised peripheral blood. CDR3 amino acids: CASRPAGTGELFF. In DNA, the CDR3 is TGTGCCAGCAGGCCAGCGGGCACCGGGGAGCTGTTTTTT.